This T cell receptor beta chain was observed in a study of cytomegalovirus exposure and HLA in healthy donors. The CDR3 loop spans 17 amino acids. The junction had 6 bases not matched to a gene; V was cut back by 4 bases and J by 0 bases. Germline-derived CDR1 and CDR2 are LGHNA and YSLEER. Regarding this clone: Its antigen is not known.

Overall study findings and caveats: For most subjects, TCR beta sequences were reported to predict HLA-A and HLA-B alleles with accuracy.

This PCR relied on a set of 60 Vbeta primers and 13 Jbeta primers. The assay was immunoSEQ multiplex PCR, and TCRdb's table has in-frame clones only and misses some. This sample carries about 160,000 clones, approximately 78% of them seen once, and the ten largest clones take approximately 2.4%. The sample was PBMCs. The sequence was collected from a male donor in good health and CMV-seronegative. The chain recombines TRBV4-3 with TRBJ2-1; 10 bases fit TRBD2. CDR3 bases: TGCGCCAGCAGCCCCAACCCTAGCGGGAGCTCCTACAATGAGCAGTTCTTC. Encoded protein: CASSPNPSGSSYNEQFF.